Below are 29 T cell receptor beta chains sequenced from a single sample in a study of shared clonotypes between healthy human individuals. The method was immunoSEQ multiplex PCR; TCRdb's version includes in-frame clones alone and lacks a portion of them. The sample includes roughly 2,300,000 clones, around 93% seen only once; the top ten take 0.37%. The sample consisted of naive CD4+ T cells from PBMCs. Subset described: CD45RA+ positively selected. The receptor set was obtained from a man between 18 and 35 years old in good health. Some clones in this sample may be carry-over from other donors' samples.

The V gene is TRBV18, the J gene TRBJ2-2; the D gene is possibly TRBD1 (7 bases). V lost 3 bases and J 5 bases, leaving 13 bases between the germline ends. The CDR3 is made up of 15 amino acids. Looked up from germline, CDR1 is KGHSH and CDR2 is LQKENI. The CDR3 spells CASSPEQGRTGELFF. The CDR3 nucleotides are TGTGCCAGCTCACCTGAACAGGGGAGGACCGGGGAGCTGTTTTTT.

The rearrangement links TRBV28 to TRBJ1-1; tentatively, D is TRBD1 (6 bases). The CDR3 spans 15 residues. Germline V gene lookup returns CDR1 MDHEN and CDR2 SYDVKM. V was trimmed by 7 bases and J by 8 bases, leaving 23 bases between them. This CDR3 reads CASTGGGAGVNEAFF. Here the CDR3 DNA reads TGTGCCAGCACCGGCGGGGGCGCGGGGGTGAACGAAGCTTTCTTT.

The chain combines TRBV7-2 with TRBJ1-1; tentative D call: TRBD1 (6 bases). V was shortened by 3 bases and J by 6 bases, with 14 bases between the two germline ends. The CDR3 loop spans 14 amino acids. Germline CDR1 SGHTA, CDR2 FQGNSA. CDR3 nucleotide sequence: TGTGCCAGCAGCTTCGGGGGGGCGAGGGCTGAAGCTTTCTTT. This translates into CASSFGGARAEAFF.

This chain uses TRBV6-6 with TRBJ1-1, with D perhaps TRBD1 (6 bases). The CDR3 has 14 residues. Germline V gene lookup returns CDR1 MNHNY and CDR2 SVGAGI (reference sequence). Trimming removed 0 bases at V and 4 bases at J, with 9 bases between. CDR3 amino acids: CASSYSTGTTEAFF. CDR3 DNA sequence: TGTGCCAGCAGTTACTCTACAGGGACCACTGAAGCTTTCTTT.

This chain uses TRBV18 with TRBJ2-2; 8 nucleotides match TRBD1. The germline V gene encodes CDR1 KGHSH and CDR2 LQKENI. The CDR3 covers 14 residues. With V trimmed by 5 bases and J by 4 bases, 3 bases remained unmatched. The CDR3 spells CASSWTGLTGELFF. For the CDR3, the DNA is TGTGCCAGCTCATGGACAGGGCTCACCGGGGAGCTGTTTTTT.

The rearrangement links TRBV7-2 to TRBJ1-1, with D hard to call. CDR1 and CDR2 from the germline V gene are SGHTA and FQGNSA. Trimming pared 5 bases from V and 0 bases from J, leaving 10 bases between. The CDR3 consists of 14 residues. The chain's CDR3 is CASSPHDLNTEAFF. In nucleotides, the CDR3 is TGTGCCAGCAGCCCGCACGACTTGAACACTGAAGCTTTCTTT.

This sequence joins TRBV7-3 and TRBJ2-3, with TRBD2 as a possible D gene (6 bases). The CDR3 is 14 residues long. Trimming removed 5 bases from V and 2 bases from J, with 11 bases in between. Germline V gene data show CDR1 as SGHTA and CDR2 as FQGTGA. The DNA of the CDR3 is TGTGCCAGCAGCCCCAGGACTAACACAGATACGCAGTATTTT. Its translation: CASSPRTNTDTQYF.

The chain uses TRBV5-1 and TRBJ1-4, with TRBD1 as a possible D gene (5 bases). Germline values: CDR1 SGHRS, CDR2 YFSETQ. The ends were cut back, 1 base at V and 3 bases at J, with 13 bases in the middle. The CDR3 sequence is 16 residues long. This CDR3 is CASSLNPGTANEKLFF. The CDR3 DNA follows: TGCGCCAGCAGCTTGAACCCAGGGACGGCTAATGAAAAACTGTTTTTT.

The chain carries TRBV5-6 and TRBJ2-1; D gene unclear. Germline CDR1 and CDR2: SGHDT and YYEEEE. The length of the CDR3 is 14 residues. V lost 4 bases to trimming and J lost 0 bases, with 8 bases between them. This CDR3 is CASSSWSSYNEQFF. The CDR3 coding sequence is TGTGCCAGCAGCAGCTGGTCCTCCTACAATGAGCAGTTCTTC. The whole variable domain, filled in from reference TRBV5-6 and TRBJ2-1, reads DAGVTQSPTHLIKTRGQQVTLRCSPKSGHDTVSWYQQALGQGPQFIFQYYEEEERQRGNFPDRFSGHQFPNYSSELNVNALLLGDSALYLCASSSWSSYNEQFFGPGTRLTVL.

The chain couples TRBV30 to TRBJ2-7; possible D gene TRBD1, 5 bases. CDR3 length: 12 amino acids. Germline V gene data show CDR1 as GTSNPN and CDR2 as SVGIG (reference sequence). V lost 7 bases, J lost 4 bases, and 14 bases lay in between. CDR3 nucleotides: TGTGCCTTATCCCAGGGAAGTTACGAGCAGTACTTC. This codes for CALSQGSYEQYF.

The chain couples TRBV6-5 to TRBJ2-3; D ambiguous. The CDR3 is 14 residues long. Trimming shortened V by 2 bases and J by 3 bases, and 9 bases separated the two germline ends. The germline V gene has CDR1 MNHEY and CDR2 SVGAGI. CDR3 DNA sequence: TGTGCCAGCAGTTACAATCGTTATACAGATACGCAGTATTTT. Protein sequence: CASSYNRYTDTQYF.

The rearrangement uses TRBV28 and TRBJ1-2; D might be TRBD1 (6 bases). Between the trimmed V and J ends, which lost 2 bases and 6 bases, there was a span of 16 bases. Germline V gene data show CDR1 as MDHEN and CDR2 as SYDVKM. This CDR3 is 15 amino acids long. The CDR3 DNA follows: TGTGCCAGCAGTTTAGCAGGGACAATACCCAATGGCTACACCTTC. It is translated as CASSLAGTIPNGYTF.

This clone was recorded only once. The gene calls are TRBV28 and TRBJ1-2; unclear D gene. The CDR3 totals 13 residues. Per the germline V gene, CDR1 is MDHEN and CDR2 is SYDVKM. V shed 2 bases and J shed 7 bases, with 11 bases lying between them. CDR3 in DNA: TGTGCCAGCAGTTTAAGAGGTGGTGGTGGCTACACCTTC. Its translation: CASSLRGGGGYTF.

The V call is TRBV28, the J call TRBJ1-2; tentatively, D is TRBD1 (6 bases). This CDR3 has 14 residues. The V and J ends lost 5 bases and 0 bases respectively, with 10 bases between them. Germline lookup yields CDR1 MDHEN and CDR2 SYDVKM. CDR3 sequence (DNA): TGTGCCAGCAGTACAGGGACTACTAACTATGGCTACACCTTC. Residues: CASSTGTTNYGYTF.

The chain links TRBV7-3 to TRBJ1-1, with D uncertain. Trimming removed 11 bases at V and 3 bases at J, with 7 bases between. Germline lookup yields CDR1 SGHTA and CDR2 FQGTGA. CDR3 length: 10 residues. DNA for the CDR3: TGTGCCTTAGGTGACACTGAAGCTTTCTTT. It encodes CALGDTEAFF.

The chain carries TRBV19 and TRBJ2-3; 8 bases line up with TRBD2. V dropped 3 bases and J dropped 0; count of bases not matched to a gene: 11. CDR3 length: 18 residues. Germline CDR1 and CDR2: LNHDA and SQIVND (reference sequence). The CDR3, as DNA: TGTGCCAGTAGTATCCGGACTAGCATTACCTCTAGCACAGATACGCAGTATTTT. Protein: CASSIRTSITSSTDTQYF.

CDR3 protein: CASRKSGQNLGYTF. CDR3 bases: TGTGCCAGCAGAAAAAGCGGGCAAAACCTTGGCTACACCTTC. The chain combines TRBV9 with TRBJ1-2; no clear D gene. There are 14 residues in the CDR3. In germline, CDR1 is SGDLS, CDR2 YYNGEE. Trimming cost V 5 bases and J 7 bases, with 18 bases left between them.

The chain joins TRBV27 to TRBJ1-1; the D is unclear. Trimming removed 8 bases at V and 4 bases at J, with 8 bases between. CDR1 MNHEY and CDR2 SMNVEV come from the germline V gene (reference sequence). This CDR3 comprises 11 residues. The CDR3: CASGRSTEAFF. For the CDR3, the DNA is TGTGCCAGCGGCCGAAGCACTGAAGCTTTCTTT.

The sample holds a few counts of this clone. This chain links TRBV20-1 with TRBJ2-1, with 7 bases identical to TRBD2. J gave up 5 bases and V 5 bases, and 0 bases lay outside the gene matches. CDR3 size: 11 residues. Germline CDR1 and CDR2: DFQATT and SNEGSKA (reference sequence). The CDR3 protein is CSAGTNNEQFF. DNA for the CDR3: TGCAGTGCTGGGACTAACAATGAGCAGTTCTTC.

The CDR3, as DNA: TGTGCCAGCAGTTCGGGATCCGTCGCCTACGAGCAGTACTTC. Translated: CASSSGSVAYEQYF. The rearrangement joins TRBV6-5 to TRBJ2-7; a weak D match, TRBD2 (5 bases). The V end lost 4 bases, the J end lost 2 bases, and 12 bases lay between the germline ends. The CDR3 has 14 residues. Per the germline V gene, CDR1 is MNHEY and CDR2 is SVGAGI.

About this clone: Other DNA sequences of this sample code for an identical CDR3. The CDR3 DNA reads TGCGCCAGCAGCTTTGGGGCGAACACTGAAGCTTTCTTT. This gives the protein CASSFGANTEAFF. The rearrangement links TRBV5-1 to TRBJ1-1; a possible D gene is TRBD1 (5 bases). V was trimmed by 2 bases and J by 1 base, leaving 6 bases between them. CDR1 and CDR2 (germline): SGHRS, YFSETQ. The CDR3 totals 13 residues. Full variable domain (outside the CDR3, taken from reference TRBV5-1 and TRBJ1-1): KAGVTQTPRYLIKTRGQQVTLSCSPISGHRSVSWYQQTPGQGLQFLFEYFSETQRNKGNFPGRFSGRQFSNSRSEMNVSTLELGDSALYLCASSFGANTEAFFGQGTRLTVV.

The count of this clone is one. This chain joins TRBV28 and TRBJ1-5; D unclear. The CDR3 is 13 residues long. CDR1 is MDHEN and CDR2 is SYDVKM in the germline V gene. V was cut by 4 bases and J by 9 bases, with 13 bases left in between. CDR3 in DNA: TGTGCCAGCAGTTGGGCCGGACCTGGGCCCCAGCATTTT. This encodes CASSWAGPGPQHF.

This chain uses TRBV2 with TRBJ2-1; TRBD2 is a possible D gene (6 bases). V lost 0 bases and J 16 bases, leaving 10 bases between the germline ends. The V gene's germline CDR1 is SNHLY and CDR2 FYNNEI. The CDR3 contains 11 residues. CDR3 sequence reads: CASSEAGLSFF. The CDR3 DNA sequence: TGTGCCAGCAGTGAAGCAGGACTATCTTTCTTC.

The J gene is TRBJ2-2, the V gene TRBV10-1; 11 positions match TRBD1. After removal of 6 bases from V and 7 bases from J, the junction contained 7 bases not matched to a gene. There are 15 residues in the CDR3. Germline lookup yields CDR1 WNHNN and CDR2 SYGVQD (reference sequence). Here the CDR3 DNA reads TGCGCCAGCAGCGGCGGGACAGGGGGAAACGGGGAGCTGTTTTTT. Its translation: CASSGGTGGNGELFF.

The chain uses TRBV5-1 and TRBJ2-7; D might be TRBD2 (5 bases). Trimming cost V 3 bases and J 2 bases, with 9 bases left between them. The CDR3 contains 13 residues. Germline loops: CDR1 SGHRS, CDR2 YFSETQ. The CDR3: CASSYGNPYEQYF. The CDR3 DNA sequence: TGCGCCAGCAGCTACGGGAACCCCTACGAGCAGTACTTC.

The chain is built from TRBV28 and TRBJ1-5; TRBD1 is a possible D gene (5 bases). In germline, CDR1 is MDHEN, CDR2 SYDVKM. The germline V and J ends were trimmed by 6 bases and 7 bases, with 19 bases remaining between them. The CDR3 consists of 15 residues. CDR3 amino acids: CASSSDGAGRQPQHF. CDR3 nucleotides: TGTGCCAGCAGCTCCGACGGGGCAGGGAGGCAGCCCCAGCATTTT.

The chain uses TRBV7-3 and TRBJ1-1, with D hard to call. Trimming cost V 3 bases and J 0 bases, with 8 bases left between them. CDR1 and CDR2 from the germline V gene are SGHTA and FQGTGA. The CDR3 runs 14 residues. The CDR3 DNA follows: TGTGCCAGCAGCTTGGGCAGCCTGAACACTGAAGCTTTCTTT. It specifies CASSLGSLNTEAFF.

The CDR3 DNA sequence: TGTGCCAGCAGCCTCAGACAGGCCAACACTGAAGCTTTCTTT. This gives the protein CASSLRQANTEAFF. This sequence joins TRBV4-2 and TRBJ1-1; D possibly corresponds to TRBD1 (6 bases). The CDR3 is 14 amino acids. With 4 bases removed from V and 2 bases from J, the gap between germline ends came to 11 bases. Germline values: CDR1 LGHNA, CDR2 YNFKEQ.

The V and J genes are TRBV28 and TRBJ2-5; tentatively, D is TRBD1 or TRBD2 (5 bases each). The CDR3 contains 13 residues. The V and J ends lost 3 bases and 7 bases respectively, with 12 bases between them. Germline assignment: CDR1 MDHEN and CDR2 SYDVKM. CDR3 amino acids: CASSFGTLGTQYF. The CDR3 DNA follows: TGTGCCAGCAGTTTCGGGACCCTAGGGACCCAGTACTTC.